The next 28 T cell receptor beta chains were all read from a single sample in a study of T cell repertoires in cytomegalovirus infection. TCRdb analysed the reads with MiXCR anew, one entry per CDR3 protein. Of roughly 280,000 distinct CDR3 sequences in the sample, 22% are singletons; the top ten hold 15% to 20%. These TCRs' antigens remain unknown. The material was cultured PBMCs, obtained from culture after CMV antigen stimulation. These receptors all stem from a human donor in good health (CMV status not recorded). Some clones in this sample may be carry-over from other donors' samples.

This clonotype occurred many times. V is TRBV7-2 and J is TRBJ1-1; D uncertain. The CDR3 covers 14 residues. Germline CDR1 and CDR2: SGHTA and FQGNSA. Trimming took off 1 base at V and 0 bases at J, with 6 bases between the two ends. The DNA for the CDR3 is TGTGCCAGCAGCTTAGGGGCGGTGAACACTGAAGCTTTCTTT. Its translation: CASSLGAVNTEAFF.

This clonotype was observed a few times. The CDR3 region has the DNA TGTGCCAGCAGTAGCCCCAGGGGAATCACAGATACGCAGTATTTT. It codes for CASSSPRGITDTQYF. This chain joins TRBV12-3 or TRBV12-4 and TRBJ2-3; D is possibly TRBD1 (6 bases). This CDR3 contains 15 residues. Trimming pared 5 bases from V and 2 bases from J, leaving 14 bases between.

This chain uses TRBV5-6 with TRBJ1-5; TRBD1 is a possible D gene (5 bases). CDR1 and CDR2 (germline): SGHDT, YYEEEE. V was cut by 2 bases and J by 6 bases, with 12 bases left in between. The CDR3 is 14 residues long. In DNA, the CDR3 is TGTGCCAGCAGCTTATCCGGGGACGGTCAGCCCCAGCATTTT. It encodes CASSLSGDGQPQHF.

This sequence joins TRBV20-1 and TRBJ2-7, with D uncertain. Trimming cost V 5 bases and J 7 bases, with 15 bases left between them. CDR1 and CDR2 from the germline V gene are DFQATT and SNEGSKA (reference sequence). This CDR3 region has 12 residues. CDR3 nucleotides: TGCAGTGCTGGAAGCGCGGCCTGGGAGCAGTACTTC. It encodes CSAGSAAWEQYF.

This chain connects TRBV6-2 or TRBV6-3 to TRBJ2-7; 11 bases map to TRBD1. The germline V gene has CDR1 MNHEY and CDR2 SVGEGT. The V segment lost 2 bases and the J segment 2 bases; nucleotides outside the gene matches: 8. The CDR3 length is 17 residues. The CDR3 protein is CASSYTRGQGGTYEQYV. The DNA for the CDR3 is TGTGCCAGCAGTTACACCCGGGGACAGGGGGGAACCTACGAGCAGTACGTC.

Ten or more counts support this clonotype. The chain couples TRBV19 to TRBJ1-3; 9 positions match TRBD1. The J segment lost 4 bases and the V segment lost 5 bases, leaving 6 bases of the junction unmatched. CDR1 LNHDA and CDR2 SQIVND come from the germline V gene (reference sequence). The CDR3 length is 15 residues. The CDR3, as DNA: TGTGCCAGTAGTGCACAGGGGGCGGGGGGAAACACCATATATTTT. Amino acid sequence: CASSAQGAGGNTIYF. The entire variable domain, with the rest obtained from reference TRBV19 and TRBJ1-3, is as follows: DGGITQSPKYLFRKEGQNVTLSCEQNLNHDAMYWYRQDPGQGLRLIYYSQIVNDFQKGDIAEGYSVSREKKESFPLTVTSAQKNPTAFYLCASSAQGAGGNTIYFGEGSWLTVV.

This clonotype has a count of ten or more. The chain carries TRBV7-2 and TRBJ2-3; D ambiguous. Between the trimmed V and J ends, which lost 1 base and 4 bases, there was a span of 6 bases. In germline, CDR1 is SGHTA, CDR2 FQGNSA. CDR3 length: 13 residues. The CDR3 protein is CASSLGPADTQYF. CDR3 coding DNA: TGTGCCAGCAGCTTAGGCCCGGCAGATACGCAGTATTTT.

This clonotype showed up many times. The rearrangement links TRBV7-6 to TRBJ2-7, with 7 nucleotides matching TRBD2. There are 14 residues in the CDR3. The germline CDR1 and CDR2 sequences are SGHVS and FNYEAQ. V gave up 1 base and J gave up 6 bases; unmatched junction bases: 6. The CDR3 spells CASSLGETSTEQYV. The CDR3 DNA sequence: TGTGCCAGCAGCTTAGGAGAGACTAGCACCGAGCAGTACGTC.

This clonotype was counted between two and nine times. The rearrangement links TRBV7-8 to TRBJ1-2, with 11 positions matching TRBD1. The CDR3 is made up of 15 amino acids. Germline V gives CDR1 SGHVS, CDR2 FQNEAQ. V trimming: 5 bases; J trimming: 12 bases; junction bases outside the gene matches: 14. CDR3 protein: CASSPRGTGGILHTF. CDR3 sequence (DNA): TGTGCCAGCAGCCCACGCGGGACAGGGGGTATATTGCACACCTTC.

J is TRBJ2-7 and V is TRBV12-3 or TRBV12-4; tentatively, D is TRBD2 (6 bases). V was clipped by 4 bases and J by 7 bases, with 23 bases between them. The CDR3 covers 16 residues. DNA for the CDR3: TGTGCCAGCAGTTCCCCTTGGGACTTTGTAGGAGGTGAGCAGTACTTC. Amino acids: CASSSPWDFVGGEQYF.

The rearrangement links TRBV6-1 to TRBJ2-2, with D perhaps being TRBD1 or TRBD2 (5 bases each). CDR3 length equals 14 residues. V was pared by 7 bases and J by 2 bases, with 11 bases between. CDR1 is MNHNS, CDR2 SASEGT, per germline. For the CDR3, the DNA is TGTGCCAGCATACCCGGGACCAACACCGGGGAGCTGTTTTTT. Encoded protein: CASIPGTNTGELFF.

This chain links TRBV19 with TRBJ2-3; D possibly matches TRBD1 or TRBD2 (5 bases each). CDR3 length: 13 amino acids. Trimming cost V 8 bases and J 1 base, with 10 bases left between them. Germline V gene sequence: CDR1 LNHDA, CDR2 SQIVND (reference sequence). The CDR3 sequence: CASGGWGTDTQYF. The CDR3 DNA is TGTGCCAGTGGGGGTTGGGGCACAGATACGCAGTATTTT.

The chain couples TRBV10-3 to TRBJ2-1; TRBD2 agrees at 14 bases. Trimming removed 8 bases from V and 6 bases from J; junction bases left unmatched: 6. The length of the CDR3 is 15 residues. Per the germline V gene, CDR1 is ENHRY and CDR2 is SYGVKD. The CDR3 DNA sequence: TGTGCCATCGAGGCGGGGACTAGCGGGAGCAATGAGCAGTTCTTC. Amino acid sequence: CAIEAGTSGSNEQFF.

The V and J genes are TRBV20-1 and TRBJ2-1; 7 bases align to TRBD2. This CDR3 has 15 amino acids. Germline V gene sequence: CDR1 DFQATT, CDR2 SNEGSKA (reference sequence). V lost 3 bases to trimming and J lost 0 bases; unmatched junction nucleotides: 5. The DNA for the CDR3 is TGCAGTGCTAGTAGCGGCGGGAGCTCCTACAATGAGCAGTTCTTC. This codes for CSASSGGSSYNEQFF.

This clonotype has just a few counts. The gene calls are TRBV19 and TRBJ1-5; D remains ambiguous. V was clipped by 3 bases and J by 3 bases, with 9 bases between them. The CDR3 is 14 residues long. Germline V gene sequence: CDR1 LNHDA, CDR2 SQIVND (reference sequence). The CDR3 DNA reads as TGTGCCAGTAGTATCCTGCGGGACAATCAGCCCCAGCATTTT. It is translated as CASSILRDNQPQHF.

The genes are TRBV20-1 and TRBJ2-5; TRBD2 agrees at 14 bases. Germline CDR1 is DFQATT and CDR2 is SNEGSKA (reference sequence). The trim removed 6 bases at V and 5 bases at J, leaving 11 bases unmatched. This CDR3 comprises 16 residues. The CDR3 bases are TGCAGTGCCCGGAGACTAGCGGGAGGGCCGGAGGAGACCCAGTACTTC. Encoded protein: CSARRLAGGPEETQYF.

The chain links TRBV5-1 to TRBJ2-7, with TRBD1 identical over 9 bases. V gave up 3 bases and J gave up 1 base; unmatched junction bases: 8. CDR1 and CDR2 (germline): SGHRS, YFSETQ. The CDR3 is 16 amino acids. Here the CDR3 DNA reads TGCGCCAGCAGCTCAATAACCGGGACAGGGTCCTACGAGCAGTACTTC. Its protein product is CASSSITGTGSYEQYF. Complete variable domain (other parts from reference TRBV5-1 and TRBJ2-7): KAGVTQTPRYLIKTRGQQVTLSCSPISGHRSVSWYQQTPGQGLQFLFEYFSETQRNKGNFPGRFSGRQFSNSRSEMNVSTLELGDSALYLCASSSITGTGSYEQYFGPGTRLTVT.

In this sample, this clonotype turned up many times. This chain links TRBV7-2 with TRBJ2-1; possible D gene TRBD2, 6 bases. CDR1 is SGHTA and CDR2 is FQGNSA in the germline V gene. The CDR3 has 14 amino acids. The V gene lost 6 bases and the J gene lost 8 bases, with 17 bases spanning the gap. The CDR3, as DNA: TGTGCCAGCAGGGGGGGAACTAGCTTCGATGAGCAGTTCTTC. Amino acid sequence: CASRGGTSFDEQFF. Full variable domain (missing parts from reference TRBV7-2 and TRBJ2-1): GAGVSQSPSNKVTEKGKDVELRCDPISGHTALYWYRQSLGQGLEFLIYFQGNSAPDKSGLPSDRFSAERTGGSVSTLTIQRTQQEDSAVYLCASRGGTSFDEQFFGPGTRLTVL.

In nucleotides, the CDR3 is TGTGCCAGCAGCTTAGACTCTGCGGGCAGACCAAACACCGGGGAGCTGTTTTTT. Translation gives CASSLDSAGRPNTGELFF. V usage is TRBV11-1 and J usage is TRBJ2-2, with D possibly being TRBD2 (5 bases). The ends were cut back, 1 base at V and 2 bases at J, with 17 bases in the middle. This CDR3 has 18 residues. Germline CDR1 and CDR2: SGHAT and FQDESV (reference sequence).

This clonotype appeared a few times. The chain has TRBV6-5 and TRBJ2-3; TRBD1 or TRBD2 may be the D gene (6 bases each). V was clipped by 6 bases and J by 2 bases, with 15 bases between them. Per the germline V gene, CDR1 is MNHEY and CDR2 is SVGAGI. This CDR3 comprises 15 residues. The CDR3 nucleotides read TGTGCCAGCAGATTACAGGGAGGAGACACAGATACGCAGTATTTT. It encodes CASRLQGGDTDTQYF.

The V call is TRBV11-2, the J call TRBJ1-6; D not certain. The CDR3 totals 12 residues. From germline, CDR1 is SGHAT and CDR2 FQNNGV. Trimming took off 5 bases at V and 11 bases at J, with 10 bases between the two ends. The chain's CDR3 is CASSPHAPPLHF. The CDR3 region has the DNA TGTGCCAGCAGCCCCCATGCGCCACCCCTCCACTTT.

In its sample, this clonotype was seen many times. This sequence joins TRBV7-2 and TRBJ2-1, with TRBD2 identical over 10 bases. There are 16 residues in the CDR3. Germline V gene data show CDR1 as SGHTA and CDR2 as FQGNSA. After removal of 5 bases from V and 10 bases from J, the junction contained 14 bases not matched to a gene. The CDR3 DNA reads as TGTGCCAGCAGCGAAAGGACTAGCGGAATCTCCATGGAGCAGTTCTTC. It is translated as CASSERTSGISMEQFF.

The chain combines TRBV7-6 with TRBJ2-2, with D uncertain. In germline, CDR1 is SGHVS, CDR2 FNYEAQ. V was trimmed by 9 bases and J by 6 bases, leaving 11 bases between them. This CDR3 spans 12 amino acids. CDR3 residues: CASTLFAGELFF. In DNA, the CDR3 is TGTGCCAGTACCTTATTCGCCGGGGAGCTGTTTTTT. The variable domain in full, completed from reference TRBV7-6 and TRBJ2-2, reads GAGVSQSPRYKVTKRGQDVALRCDPISGHVSLYWYRQALGQGPEFLTYFNYEAQQDKSGLPNDRFSAERPEGSISTLTIQRTEQRDSAMYRCASTLFAGELFFGEGSRLTVL.

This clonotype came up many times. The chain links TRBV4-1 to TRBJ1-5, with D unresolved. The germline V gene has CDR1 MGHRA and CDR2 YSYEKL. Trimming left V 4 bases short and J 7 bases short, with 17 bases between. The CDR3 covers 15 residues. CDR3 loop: CASSPAKTRTQPQHF. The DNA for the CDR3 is TGCGCCAGCAGCCCCGCAAAGACAAGGACGCAGCCCCAGCATTTT.

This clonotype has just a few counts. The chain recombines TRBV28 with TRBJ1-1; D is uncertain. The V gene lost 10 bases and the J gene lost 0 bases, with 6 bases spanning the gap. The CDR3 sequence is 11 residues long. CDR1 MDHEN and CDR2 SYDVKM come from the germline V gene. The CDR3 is CAINLNTEAFF. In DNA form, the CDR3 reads TGTGCCATAAACCTGAACACTGAAGCTTTCTTT.

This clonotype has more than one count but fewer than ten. The CDR3 nucleotides read TGTGCCAGCAGCTTTTACCTGATGCAGCGGGATTCACCCCTCCACTTT. Translating it yields CASSFYLMQRDSPLHF. The chain combines TRBV7-2 with TRBJ1-6; D call uncertain. Germline V gene sequence: CDR1 SGHTA, CDR2 FQGNSA. This CDR3 is 16 amino acids long. V was clipped by 3 bases and J by 8 bases, with 17 bases between them.

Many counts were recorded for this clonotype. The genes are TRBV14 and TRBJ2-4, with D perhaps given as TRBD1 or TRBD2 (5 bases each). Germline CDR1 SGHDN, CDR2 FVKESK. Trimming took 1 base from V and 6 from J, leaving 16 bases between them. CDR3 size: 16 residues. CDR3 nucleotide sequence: TGTGCCAGCAGCCAAGGTCCGGGACCCGCTAGAAACATTCAGTACTTC. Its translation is CASSQGPGPARNIQYF.

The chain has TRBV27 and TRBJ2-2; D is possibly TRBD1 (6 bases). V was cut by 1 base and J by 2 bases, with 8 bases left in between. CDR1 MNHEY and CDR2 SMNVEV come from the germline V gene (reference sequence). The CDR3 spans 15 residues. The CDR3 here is CASSLYRANTGELFF. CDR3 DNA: TGTGCCAGCAGTTTATACAGGGCAAACACCGGGGAGCTGTTTTTT.